Below, 14 T cell receptor beta chains from the same sample are listed, as sequenced in a study of metastatic and nonmetastatic thyroid tumors. With MiXCR, TCRdb called clones anew from the PCR reads. This sample has tens of thousands of clones, with roughly 31% found just once. Treatment of any kind had been given to no patient before thyroid surgery. Source material: blood. These receptor sequences come from a female donor with papillary thyroid cancer or a benign thyroid nodule (not recorded which). Some clones in this sample may be carry-over from other donors' samples.

This clone was seen repeatedly, ten times or more. This chain links TRBV11-2 with TRBJ1-1, with 9 bases that match TRBD1. This CDR3 region has 17 residues. Germline CDR1 reads SGHAT; CDR2 reads FQNNGV. V shed 5 bases and J 4 bases; nucleotides not matched to a gene: 14. In DNA form, the CDR3 reads TGTGCCAGCAGCCTTAGTCCGGGACAGGGACGGAGCACTGAAGCTTTCTTT. Protein: CASSLSPGQGRSTEAFF. Variable domain in full (rest from reference TRBV11-2 and TRBJ1-1): EAGVAQSPRYKIIEKRQSVAFWCNPISGHATLYWYQQILGQGPKLLIQFQNNGVVDDSQLPKDRFSAERLKGVDSTLKIQPAKLEDSAVYLCASSLSPGQGRSTEAFFGQGTRLTVV.

The chain is built from TRBV6-1 and TRBJ1-1, with TRBD1 matching 9 bases. Germline V CDR1 and CDR2: MNHNS, SASEGT. The V gene end was trimmed by 6 bases and the J gene end by 4 bases; junction bases not matched to a gene: 12. The CDR3 length is 16 residues. This CDR3 is CASRTHRGPTSTEAFF. The DNA of the CDR3 is TGTGCCAGCAGGACCCACAGGGGGCCCACGAGCACTGAAGCTTTCTTT.

A few counts support this clone. The chain links TRBV6-1 to TRBJ2-7; 9 bases line up with TRBD2. The V gene end was trimmed by 6 bases and the J gene end by 6 bases; junction bases not matched to a gene: 9. In germline, CDR1 is MNHNS, CDR2 SASEGT. This CDR3 region has 14 residues. CDR3 loop: CASRNPAGGGEQYF. The CDR3 coding sequence is TGTGCCAGCAGGAATCCAGCGGGGGGCGGCGAGCAGTACTTC.

Concerning this clone itself: One junction end does not reproduce the germline sequence, and a read error may be involved. This chain's CDR3 is CSARPGQGTNLPLHF. CDR3 DNA sequence: TGCAGTGCTAGGCCGGGACAGGGAACCAATCTGCCCCTGCATTTT. This chain joins TRBV20-1 and TRBJ1-5; 9 nucleotides line up with TRBD1. Germline CDR1 DFQATT, CDR2 SNEGSKA (reference sequence). The CDR3 contains 15 residues.

This clone is categorized as medium-sized. This chain connects TRBV18 to TRBJ2-7; 8 nucleotides line up with TRBD1. Unmatched junction bases numbered 8, after V lost 4 bases and J lost 6 bases. The germline V gene has CDR1 KGHSH and CDR2 LQKENI. The CDR3 sequence is 14 residues long. CDR3 loop: CASSRLETGAEQYF. CDR3 in DNA: TGTGCCAGCTCACGCCTCGAGACAGGGGCCGAGCAGTACTTC.

This clone has a count of ten or more. The rearrangement uses TRBV11-3 and TRBJ2-3, with D unresolved. The CDR3 is made up of 13 amino acids. Germline values: CDR1 SGHNT, CDR2 YENEEA. V was clipped by 5 bases and J by 8 bases, with 14 bases between them. CDR3 region: CASSAGELATQYF. The CDR3 bases are TGTGCCAGCAGCGCAGGAGAACTGGCTACGCAGTATTTT.

The gene calls are TRBV28 and TRBJ2-7; 7 bases are shared with TRBD2. CDR3 length equals 16 residues. V lost 7 bases, J lost 2 bases, and 14 bases stayed unmatched. The germline V gene has CDR1 MDHEN and CDR2 SYDVKM. CDR3 region: CASTLGGVEQTYEQYF. DNA of the CDR3: TGTGCCAGCACCTTGGGGGGGGTGGAACAGACCTACGAGCAGTACTTC.

The table lists this clone with many counts. V is TRBV10-3 and J is TRBJ2-1, with 9 bases matching TRBD2. This CDR3 spans 15 amino acids. The germline V gene encodes CDR1 ENHRY and CDR2 SYGVKD. Trimming at V came to 3 bases and at J to 5 bases, leaving 5 bases not matched to a gene. The CDR3 bases are TGTGCCATCAGTGACGTACTAGCGGGCCACAATGAGCAGTTCTTC. Its protein is CAISDVLAGHNEQFF.

At least ten counts were recorded for this clone. This sequence joins TRBV24-1 and TRBJ2-5, with D uncertain. In germline, CDR1 is KGHDR, CDR2 SFDVKD. The V end was cut by 5 bases, the J end by 5 bases, with 8 bases between. The CDR3 extends over 12 amino acids. CDR3 nucleotide sequence: TGTGCCACCAGTGTTCACGAGGAGACCCAGTACTTC. Amino acid sequence: CATSVHEETQYF.

This clone has just a few counts. This chain connects TRBV28 to TRBJ2-7; 11 bases line up with TRBD2. CDR3 length: 14 amino acids. Looked up from germline, CDR1 is MDHEN and CDR2 is SYDVKM. V lost 6 bases and J lost 2; bases outside the gene matches: 3. The CDR3 reads CASRGLAEPYEQYF. CDR3 bases: TGTGCCAGCAGGGGACTAGCGGAGCCCTACGAGCAGTACTTC.

For the CDR3, the DNA is TGTGCCAGCAGGGGGGGGTACGGCTACACCTTC. This sequence encodes CASRGGYGYTF. The V call is TRBV28, the J call TRBJ1-2; possibly TRBD1 for D (5 bases). The V and J ends lost 6 bases and 8 bases respectively, with 10 bases between them. The CDR3 sequence is 11 residues long. Germline V gene sequence: CDR1 MDHEN, CDR2 SYDVKM.

V and J are TRBV4-1 and TRBJ2-3; no firm D call. Per germline, CDR1 MGHRA and CDR2 YSYEKL. CDR3 size: 15 residues. Trimming cost V 1 base and J 4 bases, with 12 bases left between them. CDR3 in DNA: TGCGCCAGCAGCCAAGCTTTACGAGACCCAGATACGCAGTATTTT. It translates to CASSQALRDPDTQYF.

The sample holds a few counts of this clone. The CDR3 region is CASSSGNTEAFF. CDR3 coding DNA: TGTGCCAGTAGTTCAGGGAACACTGAAGCTTTCTTT. V is TRBV19 and J is TRBJ1-1; D is unclear. The CDR3 sequence is 12 residues long. The V and J ends lost 5 bases and 1 base respectively, with 5 bases between them. Germline CDR1 LNHDA, CDR2 SQIVND (reference sequence).

This clone ranks as large. This chain uses TRBV18 with TRBJ2-5, with 9 bases matching TRBD2. In germline, CDR1 is KGHSH, CDR2 LQKENI. Trimming at V came to 3 bases and at J to 3 bases, leaving 14 bases not matched to a gene. The CDR3 covers 18 residues. CDR3 sequence (DNA): TGTGCCAGCTCACCTCGCCAGGCGAGCCCTAGCGGGAAAGAGACCCAGTACTTC. Its translation: CASSPRQASPSGKETQYF.